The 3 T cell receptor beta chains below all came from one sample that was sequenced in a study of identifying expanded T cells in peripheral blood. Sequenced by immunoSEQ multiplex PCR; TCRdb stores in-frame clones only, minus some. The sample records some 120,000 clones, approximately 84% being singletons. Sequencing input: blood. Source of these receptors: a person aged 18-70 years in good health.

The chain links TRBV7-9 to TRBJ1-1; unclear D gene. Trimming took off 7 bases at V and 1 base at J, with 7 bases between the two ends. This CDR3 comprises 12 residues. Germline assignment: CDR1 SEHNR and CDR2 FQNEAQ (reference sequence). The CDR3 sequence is CASTLENTEAFF. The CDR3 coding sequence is TGTGCCAGCACGCTGGAGAACACTGAAGCTTTCTTT. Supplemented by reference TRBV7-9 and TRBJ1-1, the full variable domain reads DTGVSQNPRHKITKRGQNVTFRCDPISEHNRLYWYRQTLGQGPEFLTYFQNEAQLEKSRLLSDRFSAERPKGSFSTLEIQRTEQGDSAMYLCASTLENTEAFFGQGTRLTVV.

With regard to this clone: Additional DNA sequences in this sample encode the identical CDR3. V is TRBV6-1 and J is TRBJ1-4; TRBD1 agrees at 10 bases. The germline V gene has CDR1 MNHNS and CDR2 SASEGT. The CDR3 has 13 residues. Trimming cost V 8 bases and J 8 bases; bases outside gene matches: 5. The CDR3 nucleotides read TGTGCCAGCGGGGACAGGGGACGCGAAAAACTGTTTTTT. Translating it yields CASGDRGREKLFF.

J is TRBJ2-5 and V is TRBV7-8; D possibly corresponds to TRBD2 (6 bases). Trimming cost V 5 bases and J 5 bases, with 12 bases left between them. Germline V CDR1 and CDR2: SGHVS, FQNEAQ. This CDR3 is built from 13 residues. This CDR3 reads CASSPGGTETQYF. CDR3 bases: TGTGCCAGCAGCCCCGGCGGGACGGAGACCCAGTACTTC.